The 2 T cell receptor beta chains presented below share a single source sample, sequenced in a study of shared clonotypes between healthy human individuals. The assay was immunoSEQ multiplex PCR, and TCRdb's table has in-frame clones only and misses some. The sample has about 1 million clones; approximately 80% are singletons. Sequencing used memory CD4+ T cells from PBMCs. Noted subset: CD45RA-negative fraction. These receptors originate from a man between 18 and 35 years old in good health. Some clones in this sample may be carry-over from other donors' samples.

This chain connects TRBV11-1 to TRBJ2-3; D gene unclear. V lost 0 bases to trimming and J lost 2 bases, with 6 bases between them. This CDR3 has 14 amino acids. CDR1 SGHAT and CDR2 FQDESV come from the germline V gene (reference sequence). The CDR3 reads CASSLAWPTDTQYF. Written as DNA, the CDR3 is TGTGCCAGCAGCTTAGCGTGGCCCACAGATACGCAGTATTTT.

The chain couples TRBV2 to TRBJ2-3; 10 bases line up with TRBD1. Looked up from germline, CDR1 is SNHLY and CDR2 is FYNNEI. Germline trimming cut 6 bases from V and 3 bases from J; bases unmatched to any gene: 3. CDR3 length: 14 amino acids. CDR3 sequence: CASRGGQGTDTQYF. The CDR3 DNA is TGTGCCAGCAGGGGGGGACAGGGGACAGATACGCAGTATTTT.